This is a list of T cell receptor beta chains from one sample in a study of OX40 agonist ivuxolimab in advanced cancers. Libraries were prepared by immunoSEQ multiplex PCR; TCRdb keeps only in-frame clonotypes and omits some of them. The sample carries tens of thousands of clones, 65% to 85% recorded once. The sequences come from CD4+ or CD8+ T cells sorted from blood, collected in a trial of the OX40 agonist ivuxolimab. These receptors were taken from an adult with an advanced solid tumor such as melanoma, head and neck, liver or kidney cancer. CDR3s include the opening cysteine and the closing phenylalanine or tryptophan. The D gene is left open where the match is weak. A clone size is listed for some rows: how often the clone was seen (once, few, many), or a class if it is expanded.

clone_size,v_call,d_call,j_call,cdr3_aa,cdr3_nt
.,TRBV4-3,TRBD2,TRBJ2-1,CASSQDPGLAYNEQFF,TGCGCCAGCAGCCAAGACCCGGGACTAGCCTACAATGAGCAGTTCTTC
.,TRBV27,.,TRBJ2-2,CASSLNGGELFF,TGTGCCAGCAGTTTAAATGGTGGGGAGCTGTTTTTT
.,TRBV4-3,.,TRBJ2-7,CASSQEAQGGEQYF,TGCGCCAGCAGCCAAGAAGCCCAGGGCGGAGAGCAGTACTTC
.,TRBV19,.,TRBJ1-2,CASSEVVLRGALFGYTF,TGTGCCAGTAGTGAGGTTGTATTGAGGGGCGCATTATTCGGCTACACCTTC
once,TRBV12-5,.,TRBJ1-2,CASGLQTDYGYTF,TGTGCTAGTGGTTTGCAAACGGACTATGGCTACACCTTC
.,TRBV13,TRBD1,TRBJ2-3,CASSLGLSRGQGADTQYF,TGTGCCAGCAGCTTAGGCCTCTCTCGCGGACAGGGGGCAGATACGCAGTATTTT
.,TRBV25-1,TRBD1,TRBJ2-3,CASSEYWTGSTDTQYF,TGTGCCAGCAGTGAATACTGGACAGGAAGCACAGATACGCAGTATTTT
few,TRBV7-9,.,TRBJ1-1,CASSFGGRNTEAFF,TGTGCCAGCAGCTTCGGGGGGAGAAACACTGAAGCTTTCTTT
.,TRBV7-6,.,TRBJ2-7,CASSPGDRYEQYF,TGTGCCAGCAGCCCCGGGGATAGATACGAGCAGTACTTC
once,TRBV11-2,TRBD2,TRBJ2-1,CASSLGTSGRAFYNEQFF,TGTGCCAGCAGCTTAGGCACTAGCGGGAGGGCCTTTTACAATGAGCAGTTCTTC
few,TRBV7-6,.,TRBJ1-1,CASSSDGVGQRAFF,TGTGCCAGCAGCTCGGACGGTGTCGGACAGAGAGCTTTCTTT
once,TRBV28,TRBD1,TRBJ1-3,CASSSPGQSKPYSGNTIYF,TGTGCCAGCAGTTCCCCGGGACAGAGCAAGCCCTACTCTGGAAACACCATATATTTT
once,TRBV6-6,TRBD1,TRBJ2-1,CASSSDRDSYNEQFF,TGTGCCAGCAGTTCGGACAGGGACTCCTACAATGAGCAGTTCTTC